The clone carrying this T cell receptor beta chain was observed at least ten times. This sample was included in a study of CD8 T cells in ankylosing spondylitis. There are 13 residues in the CDR3. V gave up 3 bases and J gave up 4 bases, with 9 bases separating them. Germline-derived CDR1 and CDR2 are MNHEY and SMNVEV (reference sequence). TCRdb reprocessed the 5' RACE reads with MiXCR, giving one entry per CDR3 protein. The sample holds under 250,000 distinct CDR3 sequences; about 11% are singletons and the top ten take under 8%. V usage is TRBV27 and J usage is TRBJ1-2; a weak D match, TRBD1 (6 bases). This receptor was taken from a male donor with ankylosing spondylitis or in good health (not recorded which). Sequenced sample: blood, either unsorted or a sorted T cell fraction (not recorded which). CDR3 sequence: CASSFRRGYGYTF. In DNA, the CDR3 is TGTGCCAGCAGTTTCCGCAGGGGCTATGGCTACACCTTC.